This T cell receptor (beta chain) emerged from a study of blood T cells in healthy people across ages. Germline V gene data show CDR1 as DFQATT and CDR2 as SNEGSKA (reference sequence). The CDR3 totals 12 residues. Note on this clonotype: Its antigen is unknown.

Findings and limits, study-wide: A roughly linear age-dependent decrease characterized TCR beta diversity per million T cells.

The second PCR ran about 6 to 12 cycles with a sample-barcoded 5' primer and J-beta primers. Through a template-switch adaptor with 12 random nucleotides, each cDNA molecule received a tag. TCRdb reprocessed the 5' RACE reads with MiXCR, giving one entry per CDR3 protein. This table holds around 1.1 million distinct CDR3 sequences, 30% to 40% found once. Each donor was a healthy Caucasian individual from Russia, aged roughly 6 to 100. This TCR derives from a young man in good health. The V call is TRBV20-1, the J call TRBJ1-2, with 10 bases aligning to TRBD1. Sequenced: blood. The CDR3 region is CLLGQGSSGYTF. The CDR3 region has the DNA TGCTTGTTGGGACAGGGGAGTAGTGGCTACACCTTC.